A selection of T cell receptor beta chains follows, all from one sample in a study of CD8+ T cells in alopecia areata. The protocol was immunoSEQ multiplex PCR, while the TCRdb copy is restricted to in-frame clones and leaves out a portion. The sample carries about 190,000 clones, 50% to 60% recorded once. The material sequenced was CD4+ T cells sorted from blood, taken at week 4, from a patient treated with tofacitinib. Receptors were obtained from a human donor with alopecia areata. Each CDR3 is given without its conserved first and last residue. The order of the fields is J gene, D gene, V gene, CDR3 protein. D genes are given only for firm matches.

TRBJ1-5 . TRBV29-1 STRDTGQPQH
TRBJ1-2 . TRBV30 AWRDQGRYGYT
TRBJ2-1 TRBD2 TRBV30 AWSETRLAGYNEQF
TRBJ1-2 TRBD1 TRBV25-1 ASSEPGTGGNYGYT
TRBJ2-7 . TRBV5-1 ASSLASRNYEQY
TRBJ2-2 . TRBV5-1 ASSPGQLNTGELF
TRBJ2-7 . TRBV6-1 ASSEARRPSYEQY
TRBJ2-7 . TRBV5-1 ASSLAGGTPAYEQY
TRBJ2-5 . TRBV30 AWTPGTLPGETQY
TRBJ1-5 . TRBV6-5 ATRGSKSNQPQH
TRBJ2-3 . TRBV29-1 SVDRGSTDTQY
TRBJ2-7 . TRBV5-4 ASSRDPVGEQY
TRBJ1-5 TRBD1 TRBV10-3 AISDRTGGQNQPQH
TRBJ1-5 . TRBV9 ASSVGTGLEEPQH
TRBJ2-5 . TRBV28 ASSLVGQETQY
TRBJ2-5 . TRBV19 ASSIGLNSIAGQETQY
TRBJ1-2 . TRBV7-9 ASSLRYGYT